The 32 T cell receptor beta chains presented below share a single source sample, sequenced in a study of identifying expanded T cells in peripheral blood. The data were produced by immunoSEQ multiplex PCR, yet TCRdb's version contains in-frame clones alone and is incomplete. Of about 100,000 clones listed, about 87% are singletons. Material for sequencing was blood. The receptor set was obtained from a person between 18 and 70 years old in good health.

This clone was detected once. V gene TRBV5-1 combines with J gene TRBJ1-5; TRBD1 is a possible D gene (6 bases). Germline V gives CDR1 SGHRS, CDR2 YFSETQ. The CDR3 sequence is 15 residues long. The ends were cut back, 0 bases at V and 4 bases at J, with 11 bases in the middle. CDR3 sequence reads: CASSLGGQLNQPQHF. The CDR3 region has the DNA TGCGCCAGCAGCTTGGGGGGGCAGCTAAATCAGCCCCAGCATTTT.

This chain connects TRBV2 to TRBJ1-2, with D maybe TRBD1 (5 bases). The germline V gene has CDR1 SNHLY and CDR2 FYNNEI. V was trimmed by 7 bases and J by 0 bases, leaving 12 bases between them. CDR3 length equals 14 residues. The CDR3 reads CASMTTASNYGYTF. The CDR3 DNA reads TGTGCCAGCATGACGACAGCGTCTAACTATGGCTACACCTTC.

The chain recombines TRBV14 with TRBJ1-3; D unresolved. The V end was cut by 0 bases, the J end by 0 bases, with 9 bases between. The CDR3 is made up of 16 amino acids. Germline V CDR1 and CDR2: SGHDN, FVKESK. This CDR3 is CASSQDAGSSGNTIYF. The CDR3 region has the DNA TGTGCCAGCAGCCAAGATGCAGGAAGCTCTGGAAACACCATATATTTT.

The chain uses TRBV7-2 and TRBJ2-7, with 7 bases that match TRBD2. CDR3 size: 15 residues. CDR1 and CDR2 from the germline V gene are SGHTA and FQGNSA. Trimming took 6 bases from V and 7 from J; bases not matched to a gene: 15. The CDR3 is CASSLLGGGPGEQYF. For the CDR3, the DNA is TGTGCCAGCAGTCTCCTGGGGGGAGGGCCTGGAGAGCAGTACTTC.

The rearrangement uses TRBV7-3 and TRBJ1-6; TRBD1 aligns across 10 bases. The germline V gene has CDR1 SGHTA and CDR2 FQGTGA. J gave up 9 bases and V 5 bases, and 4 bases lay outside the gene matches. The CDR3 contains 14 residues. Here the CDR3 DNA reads TGTGCCAGCAGCCGACAGGGGGCTAGTTCACCCCTCCACTTT. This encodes CASSRQGASSPLHF.

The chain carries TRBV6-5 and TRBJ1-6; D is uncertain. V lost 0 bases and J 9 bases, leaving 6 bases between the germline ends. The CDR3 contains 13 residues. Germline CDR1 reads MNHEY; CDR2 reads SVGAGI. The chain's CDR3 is CASSYSESSPLHF. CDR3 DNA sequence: TGTGCCAGCAGTTACTCCGAAAGTTCACCCCTCCACTTT.

This chain's CDR3 is CASSVNGETQYF. In nucleotides, the CDR3 is TGTGCCAGCAGCGTCAATGGGGAGACCCAGTACTTC. V and J are TRBV9 and TRBJ2-5; no reliable D call. The ends were cut back, 2 bases at V and 5 bases at J, with 7 bases in the middle. Germline V gene sequence: CDR1 SGDLS, CDR2 YYNGEE. The CDR3 spans 12 residues.

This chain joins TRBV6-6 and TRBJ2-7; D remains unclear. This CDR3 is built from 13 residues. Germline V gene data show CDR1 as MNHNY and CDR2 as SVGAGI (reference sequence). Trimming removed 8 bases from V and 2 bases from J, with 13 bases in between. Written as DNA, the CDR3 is TGTGCCAGCGGGTCCCCCCCCGCCTACGAGCAGTACTTC. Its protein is CASGSPPAYEQYF.

The CDR3 nucleotides read TGTGCCAGCAGTGTATATCCCGAAGGGACAGATGAAAAACTGTTTTTT. It yields the protein CASSVYPEGTDEKLFF. The gene calls are TRBV2 and TRBJ1-4, with 7 bases that match TRBD1. The CDR3 runs to 16 residues. Trimming took 4 bases from V and 6 from J; bases not matched to a gene: 11. Germline assignment: CDR1 SNHLY and CDR2 FYNNEI. Combining the CDR3 with reference TRBV2 and TRBJ1-4 gives the whole variable domain EPEVTQTPSHQVTQMGQEVILRCVPISNHLYFYWYRQILGQKVEFLVSFYNNEISEKSEIFDDQFSVERPDGSNFTLKIRSTKLEDSAMYFCASSVYPEGTDEKLFFGSGTQLSVL.

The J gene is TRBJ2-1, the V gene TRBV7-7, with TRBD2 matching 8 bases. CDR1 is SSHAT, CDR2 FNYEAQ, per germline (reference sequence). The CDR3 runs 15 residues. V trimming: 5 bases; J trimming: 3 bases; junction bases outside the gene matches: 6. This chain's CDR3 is CASSVGLVNYNEQFF. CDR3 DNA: TGTGCCAGCAGCGTGGGACTAGTCAACTACAATGAGCAGTTCTTC.

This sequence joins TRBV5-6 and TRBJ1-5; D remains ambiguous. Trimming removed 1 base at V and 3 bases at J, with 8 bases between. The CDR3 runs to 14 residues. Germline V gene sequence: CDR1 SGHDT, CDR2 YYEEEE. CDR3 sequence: CASSLYANNQPQHF. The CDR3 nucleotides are TGTGCCAGCAGCTTGTATGCCAACAATCAGCCCCAGCATTTT.

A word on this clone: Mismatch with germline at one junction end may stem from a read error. CDR3 loop: CASSLISDRYNEQFF. The CDR3 coding sequence is TGTGCCAGCAGCTTGATCTCCGACAGATACAATGAGCAGTTCTTC. This chain joins TRBV5-1 and TRBJ2-1, with D perhaps matching TRBD1 (5 bases). In germline, CDR1 is SGHRS, CDR2 YFSETQ. This CDR3 spans 15 amino acids.

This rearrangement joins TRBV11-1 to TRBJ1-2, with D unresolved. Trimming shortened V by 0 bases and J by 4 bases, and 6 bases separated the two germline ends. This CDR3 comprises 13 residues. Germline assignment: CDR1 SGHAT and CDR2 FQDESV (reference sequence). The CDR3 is CASSLAMGYGYTF. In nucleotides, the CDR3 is TGTGCCAGCAGCTTAGCAATGGGCTATGGCTACACCTTC.

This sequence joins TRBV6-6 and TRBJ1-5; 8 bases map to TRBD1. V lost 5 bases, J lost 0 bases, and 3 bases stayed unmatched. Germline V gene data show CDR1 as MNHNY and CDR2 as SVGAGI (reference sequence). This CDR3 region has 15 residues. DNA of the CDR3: TGTGCCAGCAGTATACAGGGGGATAGCAATCAGCCCCAGCATTTT. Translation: CASSIQGDSNQPQHF.

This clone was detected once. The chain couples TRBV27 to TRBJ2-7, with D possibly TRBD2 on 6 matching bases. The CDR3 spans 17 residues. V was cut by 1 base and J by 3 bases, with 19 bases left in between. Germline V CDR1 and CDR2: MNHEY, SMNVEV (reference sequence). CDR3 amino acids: CASSLLGSAGRGYEQYF. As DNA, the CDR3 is TGTGCCAGCAGTTTATTGGGTTCGGCGGGAAGGGGCTACGAGCAGTACTTC.

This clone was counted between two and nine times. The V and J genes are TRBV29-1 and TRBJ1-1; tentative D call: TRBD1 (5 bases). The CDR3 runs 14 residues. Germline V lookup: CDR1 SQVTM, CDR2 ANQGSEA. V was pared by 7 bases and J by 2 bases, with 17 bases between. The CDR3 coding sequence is TGCAGCGCCGCACCGGGACGGGTTAACACTGAAGCTTTCTTT. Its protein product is CSAAPGRVNTEAFF.

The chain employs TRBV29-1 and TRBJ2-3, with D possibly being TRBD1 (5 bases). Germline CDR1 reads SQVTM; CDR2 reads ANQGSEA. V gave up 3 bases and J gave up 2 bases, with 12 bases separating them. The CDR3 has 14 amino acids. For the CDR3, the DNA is TGCAGCGTTGAGAGTGACAGACACACAGATACGCAGTATTTT. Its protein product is CSVESDRHTDTQYF.

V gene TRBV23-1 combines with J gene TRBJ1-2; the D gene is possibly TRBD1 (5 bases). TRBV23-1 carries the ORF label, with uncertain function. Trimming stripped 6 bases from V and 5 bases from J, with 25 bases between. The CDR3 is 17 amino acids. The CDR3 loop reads CASRVGLPGPGIYGYTF. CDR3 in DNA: TGCGCCAGCAGGGTGGGACTTCCCGGTCCGGGGATATATGGCTACACCTTC.

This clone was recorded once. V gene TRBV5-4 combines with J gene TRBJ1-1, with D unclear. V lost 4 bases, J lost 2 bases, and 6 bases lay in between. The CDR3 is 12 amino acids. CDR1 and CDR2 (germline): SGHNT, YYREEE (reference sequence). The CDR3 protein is CASSPKNTEAFF. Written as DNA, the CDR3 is TGTGCCAGCAGCCCAAAAAACACTGAAGCTTTCTTT.

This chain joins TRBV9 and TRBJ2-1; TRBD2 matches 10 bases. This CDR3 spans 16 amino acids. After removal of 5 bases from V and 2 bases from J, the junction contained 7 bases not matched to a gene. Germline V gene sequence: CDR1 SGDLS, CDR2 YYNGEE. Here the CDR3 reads CASRALAGEAYNEQFF. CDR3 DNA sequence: TGTGCCAGCAGAGCCCTAGCGGGAGAAGCCTACAATGAGCAGTTCTTC. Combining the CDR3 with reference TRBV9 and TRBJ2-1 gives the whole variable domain DSGVTQTPKHLITATGQRVTLRCSPRSGDLSVYWYQQSLDQGLQFLIQYYNGEERAKGNILERFSAQQFPDLHSELNLSSLELGDSALYFCASRALAGEAYNEQFFGPGTRLTVL.

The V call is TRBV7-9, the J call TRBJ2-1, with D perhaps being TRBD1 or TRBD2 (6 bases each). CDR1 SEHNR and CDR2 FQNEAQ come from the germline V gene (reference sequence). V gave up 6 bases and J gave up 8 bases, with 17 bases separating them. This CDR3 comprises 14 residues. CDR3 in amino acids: CASRGGTGYDEQFF. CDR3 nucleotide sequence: TGTGCCAGCAGGGGGGGCACAGGGTATGATGAGCAGTTCTTC.

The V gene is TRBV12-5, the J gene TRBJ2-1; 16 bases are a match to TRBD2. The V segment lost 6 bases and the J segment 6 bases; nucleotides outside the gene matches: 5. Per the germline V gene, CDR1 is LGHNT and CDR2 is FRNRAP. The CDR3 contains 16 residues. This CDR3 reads CASGLGTSGRANEQFF. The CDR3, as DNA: TGTGCTAGTGGACTCGGGACTAGCGGGAGGGCCAATGAGCAGTTCTTC.

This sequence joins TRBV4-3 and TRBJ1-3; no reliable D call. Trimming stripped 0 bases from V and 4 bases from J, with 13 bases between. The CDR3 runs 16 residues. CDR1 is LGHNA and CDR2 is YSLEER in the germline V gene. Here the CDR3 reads CASSQDLTLGGNTIYF. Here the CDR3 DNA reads TGCGCCAGCAGCCAAGATCTGACCCTAGGGGGAAACACCATATATTTT.

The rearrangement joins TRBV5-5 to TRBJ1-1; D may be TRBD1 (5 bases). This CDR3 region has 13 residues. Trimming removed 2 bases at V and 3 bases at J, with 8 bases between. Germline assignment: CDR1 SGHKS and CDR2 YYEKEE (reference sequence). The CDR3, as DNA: TGTGCCAGCAGCTTTGACAGAGACACTGAAGCTTTCTTT. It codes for CASSFDRDTEAFF.

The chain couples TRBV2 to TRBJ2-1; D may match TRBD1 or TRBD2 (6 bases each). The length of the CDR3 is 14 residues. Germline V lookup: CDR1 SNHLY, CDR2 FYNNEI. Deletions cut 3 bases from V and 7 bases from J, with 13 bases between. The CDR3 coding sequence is TGTGCCAGCAGTGAGCAAGGAGGGGGTAATGAGCAGTTCTTC. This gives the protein CASSEQGGGNEQFF.

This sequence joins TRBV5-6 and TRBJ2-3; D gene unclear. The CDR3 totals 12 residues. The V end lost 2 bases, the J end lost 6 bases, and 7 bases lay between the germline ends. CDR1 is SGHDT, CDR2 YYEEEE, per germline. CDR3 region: CASSLITDTQYF. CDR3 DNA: TGTGCCAGCAGCTTAATCACGGATACGCAGTATTTT.

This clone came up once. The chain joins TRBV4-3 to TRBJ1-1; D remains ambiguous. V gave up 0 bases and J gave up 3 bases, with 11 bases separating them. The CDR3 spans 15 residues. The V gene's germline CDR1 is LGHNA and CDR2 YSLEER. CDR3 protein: CASSQDASGDTEAFF. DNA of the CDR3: TGCGCCAGCAGCCAAGATGCCAGCGGGGACACTGAAGCTTTCTTT.

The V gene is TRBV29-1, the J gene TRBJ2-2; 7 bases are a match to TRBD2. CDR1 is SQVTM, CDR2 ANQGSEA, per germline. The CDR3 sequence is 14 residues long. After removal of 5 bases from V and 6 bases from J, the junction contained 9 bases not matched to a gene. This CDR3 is CSVSSGPRSGELFF. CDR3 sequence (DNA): TGCAGCGTTTCTAGCGGCCCACGGTCCGGGGAGCTGTTTTTT.

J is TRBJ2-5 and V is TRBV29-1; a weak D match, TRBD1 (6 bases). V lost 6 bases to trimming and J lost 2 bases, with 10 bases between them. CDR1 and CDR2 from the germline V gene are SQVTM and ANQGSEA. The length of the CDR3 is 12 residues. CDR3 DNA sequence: TGCAGCGTAGGACAGACTCAAGAGACCCAGTACTTC. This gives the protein CSVGQTQETQYF.

The chain's CDR3 is CASSVHPGASTDTQYF. The CDR3 nucleotides are TGTGCCAGCAGCGTCCATCCGGGAGCTAGCACAGATACGCAGTATTTT. The chain combines TRBV9 with TRBJ2-3; TRBD2 might be the D (6 bases). The ends were cut back, 2 bases at V and 0 bases at J, with 13 bases in the middle. The length of the CDR3 is 16 residues. Germline CDR1 reads SGDLS; CDR2 reads YYNGEE.

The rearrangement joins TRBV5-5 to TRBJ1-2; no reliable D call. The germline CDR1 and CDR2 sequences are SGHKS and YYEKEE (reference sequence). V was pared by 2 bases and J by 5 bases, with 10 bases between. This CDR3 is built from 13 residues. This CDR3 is CASSFLGDYGYTF. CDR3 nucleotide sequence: TGTGCCAGCAGCTTTCTCGGAGATTATGGCTACACCTTC.

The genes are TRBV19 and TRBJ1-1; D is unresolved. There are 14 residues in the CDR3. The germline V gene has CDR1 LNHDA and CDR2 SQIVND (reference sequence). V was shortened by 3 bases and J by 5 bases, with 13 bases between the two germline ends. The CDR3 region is CASSIGLGKTEAFF. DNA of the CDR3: TGTGCCAGTAGTATCGGGTTGGGGAAGACTGAAGCTTTCTTT. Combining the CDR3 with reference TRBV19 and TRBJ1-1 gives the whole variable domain DGGITQSPKYLFRKEGQNVTLSCEQNLNHDAMYWYRQDPGQGLRLIYYSQIVNDFQKGDIAEGYSVSREKKESFPLTVTSAQKNPTAFYLCASSIGLGKTEAFFGQGTRLTVV.